The 26 T cell receptor beta chains below come from one sample, sequenced in a study of neurological immune-mediated disorders. TCRdb ran MiXCR on the 5' RACE reads and lists one entry per CDR3 protein. Of about 77,000 distinct CDR3 sequences listed, around 9.9% are singletons. Sequencing was performed on PBMCs. The origin of the receptors is a man in his fifties in good health.

This clonotype came up many times. The chain carries TRBV24-1 and TRBJ2-3; D not resolved. The germline V gene has CDR1 KGHDR and CDR2 SFDVKD. Trimming stripped 5 bases from V and 0 bases from J, with 11 bases between. The CDR3 has 15 amino acids. In DNA form, the CDR3 reads TGTGCCACCAGTGGGCATTCCCCTAGCACAGATACGCAGTATTTT. Translation: CATSGHSPSTDTQYF.

This clonotype showed up many times. V usage is TRBV5-1 and J usage is TRBJ2-3, with 8 bases fitting TRBD1. The CDR3 spans 16 residues. From germline, CDR1 is SGHRS and CDR2 YFSETQ. V shed 4 bases and J 3 bases; nucleotides not matched to a gene: 10. The CDR3 protein is CASSPGAQGATDTQYF. The CDR3 DNA reads TGCGCCAGCAGCCCTGGAGCTCAGGGGGCAACAGATACGCAGTATTTT. Full variable domain (remainder filled in from reference TRBV5-1 and TRBJ2-3): KAGVTQTPRYLIKTRGQQVTLSCSPISGHRSVSWYQQTPGQGLQFLFEYFSETQRNKGNFPGRFSGRQFSNSRSEMNVSTLELGDSALYLCASSPGAQGATDTQYFGPGTRLTVL.

This clonotype occurred many times. The V call is TRBV10-3, the J call TRBJ2-7; the match to TRBD2 covers 10 bases. The CDR3 covers 15 residues. Germline loops: CDR1 ENHRY, CDR2 SYGVKD. V was clipped by 4 bases and J by 3 bases; unmatched bases: 6. The CDR3 sequence is CAISALAGEIYEQYF. Here the CDR3 DNA reads TGTGCCATCAGTGCCCTAGCGGGAGAGATCTACGAGCAGTACTTC.

This clonotype came up many times. The chain couples TRBV6-5 to TRBJ2-3; D not resolved. This CDR3 region has 14 residues. Germline CDR1 is MNHEY and CDR2 is SVGAGI. V was cut by 7 bases and J by 3 bases, with 14 bases left in between. The CDR3 sequence: CASTSTSATDTQYF. DNA for the CDR3: TGTGCCAGCACCTCCACCTCGGCGACAGATACGCAGTATTTT.

This clonotype was seen many times. This chain joins TRBV28 and TRBJ2-5; 7 nucleotides align to TRBD1. The CDR3 is 14 amino acids. Trimming at V came to 7 bases and at J to 2 bases, leaving 7 bases not matched to a gene. Germline loops: CDR1 MDHEN, CDR2 SYDVKM. The DNA of the CDR3 is TGTGCCAGCATAGGGGTCAGGGGGCAAGAGACCCAGTACTTC. Translation: CASIGVRGQETQYF.

There are a few counts of this clonotype. The chain uses TRBV5-1 and TRBJ1-4; the match to TRBD1 covers 11 bases. The CDR3 has 16 amino acids. CDR1 is SGHRS, CDR2 YFSETQ, per germline. Germline trimming cut 0 bases from V and 8 bases from J; bases unmatched to any gene: 6. CDR3 region: CASSLGTGGSKEKLFF. The CDR3 DNA sequence: TGCGCCAGCAGCTTGGGGACAGGGGGCTCGAAGGAAAAACTGTTTTTT.

The CDR3 loop is CASTRGRYNEQFF. DNA for the CDR3: TGTGCCAGCACTCGGGGACGGTACAATGAGCAGTTCTTC. This sequence joins TRBV6-5 and TRBJ2-1; D is tentatively TRBD1 or TRBD2 (5 bases each). The V end lost 7 bases, the J end lost 4 bases, and 11 bases lay between the germline ends. Looked up from germline, CDR1 is MNHEY and CDR2 is SVGAGI. The CDR3 is 13 residues long.

This clonotype was observed at least ten times. The CDR3 nucleotides are TGTGCCAGCAACCTACAGGGGGGCACTGAAGCTTTCTTT. Its translation is CASNLQGGTEAFF. The chain links TRBV5-6 to TRBJ1-1, with 8 bases fitting TRBD1. Germline V gives CDR1 SGHDT, CDR2 YYEEEE. V lost 6 bases, J lost 4 bases, and 5 bases stayed unmatched. The CDR3 totals 13 residues.

The genes are TRBV6-2 or TRBV6-3 and TRBJ2-1; 8 nucleotides line up with TRBD1. Germline CDR1 reads MNHEY; CDR2 reads SVGEGT. The CDR3 loop spans 17 amino acids. Unmatched junction bases numbered 13, after V lost 0 bases and J lost 9 bases. The CDR3 DNA follows: TGTGCCAGCAGTTACTCGATAGGGCCCACAGGGGGGAGTGAGCAGTTCTTC. Translated: CASSYSIGPTGGSEQFF.

The sample holds many counts of this clonotype. The chain joins TRBV12-3 or TRBV12-4 to TRBJ1-3; 11 nucleotides match TRBD1. V lost 6 bases, J lost 3 bases, and 1 base stayed unmatched. This CDR3 region has 14 residues. CDR3 region: CASRGTGGGNTIYF. Here the CDR3 DNA reads TGTGCCAGCAGGGGGACAGGGGGTGGAAACACCATATATTTT.

This clonotype was counted ten times or more. The chain combines TRBV5-1 with TRBJ2-2, with 9 bases that match TRBD2. This CDR3 comprises 17 residues. The germline CDR1 and CDR2 sequences are SGHRS and YFSETQ. V gave up 3 bases and J gave up 6 bases; unmatched junction bases: 12. CDR3 residues: CASSSSIAGDFPGELFF. The CDR3 nucleotides read TGCGCCAGCAGCTCCTCTATAGCGGGGGATTTTCCCGGGGAGCTGTTTTTT. Filled out from reference TRBV5-1 and TRBJ2-2, the complete variable domain reads KAGVTQTPRYLIKTRGQQVTLSCSPISGHRSVSWYQQTPGQGLQFLFEYFSETQRNKGNFPGRFSGRQFSNSRSEMNVSTLELGDSALYLCASSSSIAGDFPGELFFGEGSRLTVL.

This clonotype was found once. Being one base from a much bigger clone, this may be a read error. The chain joins TRBV12-3 or TRBV12-4 to TRBJ1-2; 8 bases match TRBD1. V lost 6 bases and J lost 2; bases outside the gene matches: 5. CDR3 length: 14 residues. CDR3 DNA: TGTGCCAGCAGCCCCAGACAGGGGAACTATGGCTACACCTTC. Its translation: CASSPRQGNYGYTF.

This clonotype has ten or more counts. The chain joins TRBV12-3 or TRBV12-4 to TRBJ2-4; 7 nucleotides agree with TRBD1. The CDR3 totals 15 residues. J was trimmed by 1 base and V by 5 bases; bases with no gene match: 5. CDR3 DNA: TGTGCCAGCAGTATAGGGGGCCTGGCCAAAAACATTCAGTACTTC. Encoded protein: CASSIGGLAKNIQYF.

The table lists this clonotype with many counts. This rearrangement joins TRBV12-3 or TRBV12-4 to TRBJ2-7, with D perhaps TRBD2 (6 bases). This CDR3 has 15 amino acids. V was cut by 5 bases and J by 0 bases, with 14 bases left in between. Here the CDR3 reads CASSLGLESSYEQYF. The DNA for the CDR3 is TGTGCCAGCAGTCTGGGACTGGAGAGCTCCTACGAGCAGTACTTC.

This clonotype was recorded at least ten times. The gene calls are TRBV28 and TRBJ2-5, with TRBD2 matching 12 bases. Germline trimming cut 5 bases from V and 5 bases from J; bases unmatched to any gene: 9. CDR3 length: 16 residues. Germline loops: CDR1 MDHEN, CDR2 SYDVKM. The CDR3 sequence: CASSPRLAGVGETQYF. CDR3 DNA: TGTGCCAGCAGTCCCCGACTAGCGGGGGTGGGGGAGACCCAGTACTTC.

This clonotype was seen a handful of times. The chain carries TRBV10-3 and TRBJ2-3; D is possibly TRBD1 (5 bases). The CDR3 consists of 14 residues. V lost 6 bases, J lost 1 base, and 11 bases lay in between. Germline values: CDR1 ENHRY, CDR2 SYGVKD. For the CDR3, the DNA is TGTGCCATCAGAAGGCAGGGCGGCACAGATACGCAGTATTTT. It codes for CAIRRQGGTDTQYF.

This clonotype occurred many times. In DNA form, the CDR3 reads TGCAGTGCTCTTCGACTAGCGGGGACAGCGGGAACGCAGTATTTT. Residues: CSALRLAGTAGTQYF. The chain recombines TRBV20-1 with TRBJ2-3, with 11 bases identical to TRBD2. Germline loops: CDR1 DFQATT, CDR2 SNEGSKA (reference sequence). V lost 5 bases to trimming and J lost 9 bases; unmatched junction nucleotides: 13. There are 15 residues in the CDR3.

This clonotype was counted many times. The chain has TRBV20-1 and TRBJ2-4, with 16 bases lining up with TRBD2. Trimming removed 4 bases from V and 5 bases from J; junction bases left unmatched: 8. Germline V gene data show CDR1 as DFQATT and CDR2 as SNEGSKA (reference sequence). The CDR3 consists of 17 residues. The CDR3 DNA follows: TGCAGTGCTATTCCGGGGACTAGCGGGAGGGCCGAAAACATTCAGTACTTC. It yields the protein CSAIPGTSGRAENIQYF.

This clonotype was seen repeatedly, ten times or more. The V gene is TRBV20-1, the J gene TRBJ2-1; 10 bases fit TRBD2. The germline CDR1 and CDR2 sequences are DFQATT and SNEGSKA (reference sequence). The CDR3 consists of 15 residues. V dropped 5 bases and J dropped 7; count of bases not matched to a gene: 11. CDR3 bases: TGCAGTGCTTCCCCCGTGCTAGCGGGAGATAATGAGCAGTTCTTC. Translated, it gives CSASPVLAGDNEQFF.

This clonotype was seen ten or more times. The CDR3 DNA follows: TGTGCCAGCAGCTCCCGTCGGACTAGCGGGAACTACGAGCAGTACTTC. Protein sequence: CASSSRRTSGNYEQYF. This chain connects TRBV7-9 to TRBJ2-7, with TRBD2 matching over 12 bases. The CDR3 length is 16 residues. V lost 4 bases to trimming and J lost 3 bases; unmatched junction nucleotides: 7. Germline CDR1 is SEHNR and CDR2 is FQNEAQ (reference sequence).

Many counts were recorded for this clonotype. V gene TRBV24-1 combines with J gene TRBJ1-5; D gene unclear. Deletions cut 3 bases from V and 3 bases from J, with 8 bases between. The CDR3 sequence is 14 residues long. CDR1 and CDR2 from the germline V gene are KGHDR and SFDVKD. The CDR3 DNA reads TGTGCCACCAGTGATGGAGCGGTCAATCAGCCCCAGCATTTT. Amino acid sequence: CATSDGAVNQPQHF.

Note on this clonotype: As the CDR3 is not closed by the conserved phenylalanine or tryptophan, this likely results from a read error. The J gene is TRBJ2-1, the V gene TRBV7-2, with TRBD1 matching over 9 bases. The trim removed 7 bases at V and 3 bases at J, leaving 7 bases unmatched. Germline CDR1 is SGHTA and CDR2 is FQGNSA. The length of the CDR3 is 15 residues. This CDR3 is CASNRRGQGYNEQFL. The CDR3 DNA follows: TGTGCCAGCAACCGGCGGGGACAGGGCTACAATGAGCAGTTCCTC.

This clonotype was detected ten times or more. The chain is built from TRBV5-1 and TRBJ1-4, with D maybe TRBD1 (5 bases). V dropped 4 bases and J dropped 10 bases, with 14 bases sitting between them. The CDR3 extends over 13 amino acids. In germline, CDR1 is SGHRS, CDR2 YFSETQ. CDR3 residues: CASSLERGGKLFF. The CDR3 nucleotides are TGCGCCAGCAGCCTGGAGCGGGGGGGAAAACTGTTTTTT.

V is TRBV28 and J is TRBJ1-2, with D uncertain. The CDR3 covers 13 residues. Deletions cut 5 bases from V and 4 bases from J, with 11 bases between. Germline V lookup: CDR1 MDHEN, CDR2 SYDVKM. The CDR3 is CASSLTSLYGYTF. CDR3 nucleotides: TGTGCCAGCAGTCTTACCAGCCTCTATGGCTACACCTTC.

This clonotype was seen many times. J is TRBJ2-3 and V is TRBV29-1; TRBD2 is a possible D gene (5 bases). The CDR3 extends over 14 amino acids. V dropped 6 bases and J dropped 2 bases, with 15 bases sitting between them. Per the germline V gene, CDR1 is SQVTM and CDR2 is ANQGSEA. This CDR3 is CSVVGSDFTDTQYF. CDR3 nucleotides: TGCAGCGTCGTCGGGTCGGACTTCACAGATACGCAGTATTTT.

This clonotype was detected many times. The chain uses TRBV3-1 and TRBJ2-3, with 7 bases lining up with TRBD2. V lost 4 bases and J lost 1; bases outside the gene matches: 2. The CDR3 length is 14 residues. Germline V CDR1 and CDR2: LGHDT, YNNKEL (reference sequence). CDR3 sequence (DNA): TGTGCCAGCAGCCGGGACTATCGCACAGATACGCAGTATTTT. This gives the protein CASSRDYRTDTQYF.